The 27 T cell receptor beta chains given below trace back to one sample, sequenced in a study of blood T cell repertoires in COVID-19. Libraries were prepared by immunoSEQ multiplex PCR; TCRdb keeps only in-frame clonotypes and omits some of them. Among around 300,000 clones listed, approximately 83% were seen once. Sequences were obtained from peripheral blood. These receptors were obtained from a woman between 65 and 79 years old with acute or convalescent COVID-19.

The V and J genes are TRBV7-9 and TRBJ1-1; D is unclear. Germline V gives CDR1 SEHNR, CDR2 FQNEAQ (reference sequence). CDR3 length: 13 residues. Deletions cut 6 bases from V and 2 bases from J, with 10 bases between. CDR3 region: CASSPPGNTEAFF. In nucleotides, the CDR3 is TGTGCCAGCAGTCCCCCAGGAAACACTGAAGCTTTCTTT.

The chain is built from TRBV6-2 or TRBV6-3 and TRBJ2-3, with D hard to call. This CDR3 is 12 amino acids long. Germline CDR1 MNHEY, CDR2 SVGEGT. Deletions cut 4 bases from V and 2 bases from J, with 4 bases between. The CDR3 region is CASSFNTDTQYF. The CDR3 DNA reads TGTGCCAGCAGTTTTAACACAGATACGCAGTATTTT.

This chain joins TRBV15 and TRBJ1-6; no clear D gene. V was pared by 3 bases and J by 10 bases, with 13 bases between. Looked up from germline, CDR1 is LNHNV and CDR2 is YYDKDF (reference sequence). The CDR3 sequence is 14 residues long. CDR3 sequence: CATSRGWGGSPLHF. In DNA, the CDR3 is TGTGCCACCAGCAGGGGTTGGGGAGGATCACCCCTCCACTTT.

V gene TRBV27 combines with J gene TRBJ2-1; 8 bases align to TRBD1. The trim removed 8 bases at V and 3 bases at J, leaving 6 bases unmatched. CDR1 MNHEY and CDR2 SMNVEV come from the germline V gene (reference sequence). This CDR3 has 14 amino acids. CDR3 loop: CASGRQGSYNEQFF. CDR3 DNA sequence: TGTGCCAGCGGGAGACAGGGGAGCTACAATGAGCAGTTCTTC.

As regards this clone: This specimen includes other DNA sequences encoding the same CDR3. The chain couples TRBV5-4 to TRBJ2-3; D is ambiguous. Trimming left V 5 bases short and J 0 bases short, with 4 bases between. This CDR3 is 12 amino acids long. The germline gives CDR1 SGHNT, CDR2 YYREEE (reference sequence). CDR3 amino acids: CASSSSTDTQYF. The CDR3 nucleotides read TGTGCCAGCAGTTCTAGCACAGATACGCAGTATTTT.

The chain links TRBV5-1 to TRBJ2-5; D is unclear. Trimming took off 2 bases at V and 1 base at J, with 12 bases between the two ends. CDR3 size: 15 residues. The germline gives CDR1 SGHRS, CDR2 YFSETQ. The CDR3 here is CASSFGSTPQETQYF. CDR3 DNA sequence: TGCGCCAGCAGCTTTGGCAGTACCCCCCAAGAGACCCAGTACTTC.

The CDR3 spells CARETGDQPQHF. CDR3 sequence (DNA): TGTGCCAGGGAGACTGGCGATCAGCCCCAGCATTTT. The chain uses TRBV21-1 and TRBJ1-5. TRBV21-1 represents a pseudogene. The CDR3 spans 12 residues.

The chain uses TRBV7-3 and TRBJ2-1, with 7 bases identical to TRBD1. Germline-derived CDR1 and CDR2 are SGHTA and FQGTGA. The CDR3 has 15 amino acids. With 3 bases clipped from V and 8 bases from J, the junction kept 10 bases outside the gene matches. The CDR3 nucleotides read TGTGCCAGCAGCTTTTCGGCAGGGGGTAACTATGAGCAGTTCTTC. It codes for CASSFSAGGNYEQFF.

J is TRBJ1-1 and V is TRBV3-1 (or the pseudogene TRBV3-2); maybe TRBD1 (6 bases). The V gene lost 4 bases and the J gene lost 3 bases, with 15 bases spanning the gap. Germline assignment: CDR1 LGHDT and CDR2 YNNKEL (reference sequence). This CDR3 spans 15 amino acids. As DNA, the CDR3 is TGTGCCAGCAGCCCGGGGGGCACACGACACACTGAAGCTTTCTTT. This translates into CASSPGGTRHTEAFF.

The V call is TRBV11-2, the J call TRBJ1-1; 8 bases are shared with TRBD1. The germline CDR1 and CDR2 sequences are SGHAT and FQNNGV. V gave up 3 bases and J gave up 2 bases; unmatched junction bases: 2. The CDR3 extends over 14 amino acids. CDR3 in amino acids: CASSFGTGNTEAFF. The CDR3 coding sequence is TGTGCCAGCAGCTTCGGGACAGGTAACACTGAAGCTTTCTTT.

V and J are TRBV9 and TRBJ2-5; possible D gene TRBD1, 5 bases. Germline CDR1 SGDLS, CDR2 YYNGEE. This CDR3 spans 15 amino acids. The ends were cut back, 0 bases at V and 1 base at J, with 10 bases in the middle. The DNA for the CDR3 is TGTGCCAGCAGCGTAGTTCAGGGTGGCCAAGAGACCCAGTACTTC. Translation gives CASSVVQGGQETQYF.

CDR3 amino acids: CASSLPGRPAFF. The CDR3 bases are TGTGCCAGCAGCTTACCGGGGAGGCCAGCTTTCTTT. This sequence joins TRBV7-9 and TRBJ1-1; D uncertain. Trimming cost V 2 bases and J 10 bases, with 11 bases left between them. Germline loops: CDR1 SEHNR, CDR2 FQNEAQ (reference sequence). CDR3 length: 12 residues.

The chain has TRBV6-5 and TRBJ1-2; TRBD1 matches 8 bases. This CDR3 spans 16 amino acids. Per germline, CDR1 MNHEY and CDR2 SVGAGI. V lost 0 bases and J lost 1; bases outside the gene matches: 4. CDR3 DNA: TGTGCCAGCAGTTACTCCCGGACAGGGTATAACTATGGCTACACCTTC. It translates to CASSYSRTGYNYGYTF.

This chain joins TRBV21-1 and TRBJ1-2. TRBV21-1 is a pseudogene segment. The length of the CDR3 is 13 residues. The DNA of the CDR3 is TGTGCCAGCAGCCAGACGGGAGAATATGGCTACACCTTC. It is translated as CASSQTGEYGYTF.

The CDR3 bases are TGTGCCAGCAGCTTCCACGGGACAGGGCATCCCGAGCAGTACTTC. Residues: CASSFHGTGHPEQYF. This chain links TRBV5-7 with TRBJ2-7, with 9 bases fitting TRBD1. Being an ORF, TRBV5-7 has a function that is uncertain. The CDR3 extends over 15 amino acids. Losses at the gene ends were 2 bases for V and 6 bases for J; bases not matched to a gene: 9.

This rearrangement joins TRBV5-1 to TRBJ1-4; 7 positions agree with TRBD1. V gave up 3 bases and J gave up 4 bases; unmatched junction bases: 3. The CDR3 extends over 14 amino acids. Germline CDR1 and CDR2: SGHRS and YFSETQ. The DNA for the CDR3 is TGCGCCAGCAGCTCGGGACAGAGTAATGAAAAACTGTTTTTT. Translation gives CASSSGQSNEKLFF.

The V call is TRBV7-8, the J call TRBJ1-2; TRBD1 matches at 8 bases. The J segment lost 8 bases and the V segment lost 4 bases, leaving 6 bases of the junction unmatched. Per germline, CDR1 SGHVS and CDR2 FQNEAQ. This CDR3 has 13 residues. CDR3 sequence: CASSSQGARGYTF. CDR3 coding DNA: TGTGCCAGCAGCTCCCAGGGGGCGCGAGGCTACACCTTC.

J is TRBJ2-5 and V is TRBV5-1; D is perhaps TRBD2 (6 bases). The CDR3 sequence is 13 residues long. The V gene lost 4 bases and the J gene lost 4 bases, with 11 bases spanning the gap. Looked up from germline, CDR1 is SGHRS and CDR2 is YFSETQ. This CDR3 is CASSGISGETQYF. DNA for the CDR3: TGCGCCAGCAGCGGGATTAGCGGAGAGACCCAGTACTTC. The complete variable domain, with remaining parts taken from reference TRBV5-1 and TRBJ2-5, reads KAGVTQTPRYLIKTRGQQVTLSCSPISGHRSVSWYQQTPGQGLQFLFEYFSETQRNKGNFPGRFSGRQFSNSRSEMNVSTLELGDSALYLCASSGISGETQYFGPGTRLLVL.

V is TRBV6-4 and J is TRBJ1-4; D unclear. The CDR3 sequence is 12 residues long. CDR1 and CDR2 (germline): MRHNA, SNTAGT. Trimming stripped 9 bases from V and 7 bases from J, with 12 bases between. The CDR3 is CARIYPSEKLFF. The CDR3 DNA reads TGTGCCAGGATCTATCCCTCTGAAAAACTGTTTTTT.

J is TRBJ1-6 and V is TRBV7-9; TRBD1 aligns across 9 bases. Trimming took 5 bases from V and 7 from J; bases not matched to a gene: 3. Germline assignment: CDR1 SEHNR and CDR2 FQNEAQ (reference sequence). CDR3 length: 14 amino acids. CDR3 loop: CASSLDRGNSPLHF. CDR3 coding DNA: TGTGCCAGCAGCCTAGACAGGGGGAATTCACCCCTCCACTTT.

Many counts were recorded for this clone. The chain uses TRBV19 and TRBJ1-6; possibly TRBD1 for D (6 bases). V lost 3 bases, J lost 10 bases, and 19 bases lay in between. The V gene's germline CDR1 is LNHDA and CDR2 SQIVND (reference sequence). This CDR3 contains 16 residues. CDR3 amino acids: CASSIGLLPGGSPLHF. The CDR3 region has the DNA TGTGCCAGTAGTATCGGACTCCTCCCGGGGGGCTCACCCCTCCACTTT.

The chain is built from TRBV7-3 and TRBJ2-3; D is possibly TRBD2 (6 bases). The CDR3 is 15 residues long. In germline, CDR1 is SGHTA, CDR2 FQGTGA. Between the trimmed V and J ends, which lost 1 base and 3 bases, there was a span of 11 bases. The CDR3 nucleotides read TGTGCCAGCAGCTTAAATATTGCGGGGACAGATACGCAGTATTTT. It specifies CASSLNIAGTDTQYF.

This sequence joins TRBV11-3 and TRBJ1-6; D is ambiguous. The CDR3 length is 14 residues. CDR1 and CDR2 from the germline V gene are SGHNT and YENEEA. V lost 5 bases, J lost 2 bases, and 7 bases lay in between. CDR3 loop: CASSRSPYNSPLHF. CDR3 sequence (DNA): TGTGCCAGCAGCAGGAGCCCCTATAATTCACCCCTCCACTTT.

V is TRBV27 and J is TRBJ2-1, with D hard to call. V was cut by 6 bases and J by 4 bases, with 4 bases left in between. The CDR3 contains 11 residues. Germline assignment: CDR1 MNHEY and CDR2 SMNVEV (reference sequence). This chain's CDR3 is CASRSYNEQFF. CDR3 sequence (DNA): TGTGCCAGCAGATCTTACAATGAGCAGTTCTTC.

This chain's CDR3 is CASSPDNFFGNTIYF. The DNA of the CDR3 is TGTGCCAGCAGCCCCGACAACTTCTTCGGAAACACCATATATTTT. This chain uses TRBV6-5 with TRBJ1-3; D not certain. The CDR3 length is 15 residues. CDR1 is MNHEY and CDR2 is SVGAGI in the germline V gene. V was pared by 6 bases and J by 4 bases, with 16 bases between.

V and J are TRBV4-1 and TRBJ2-3; 9 nucleotides line up with TRBD2. The CDR3 sequence is 17 residues long. V lost 4 bases to trimming and J lost 7 bases; unmatched junction nucleotides: 15. Germline V gene data show CDR1 as MGHRA and CDR2 as YSYEKL. The CDR3 DNA reads as TGCGCCAGCAGCCGGGAAGTGGGCAGCGGGGGGCGTTATACGCAGTATTTT. As protein: CASSREVGSGGRYTQYF.

The rearrangement links TRBV20-1 to TRBJ1-5, with a weak D call TRBD1 (6 bases). The CDR3 spans 14 residues. The germline V gene has CDR1 DFQATT and CDR2 SNEGSKA (reference sequence). Trimming left V 3 bases short and J 7 bases short, with 16 bases between. The CDR3 sequence is CSASPGTWYQPQHF. Here the CDR3 DNA reads TGCAGTGCTAGTCCCGGGACATGGTACCAGCCCCAGCATTTT.